Listed below are T cell receptor beta chains from one sample, sequenced in a study of PD-1 blockade in classical Hodgkin lymphoma. Profiled with immunoSEQ multiplex PCR; TCRdb holds only in-frame clones, not every one. The sample includes tens of thousands of clones, more than 80% of them seen just once. The specimen was peripheral blood mononuclear cells (PBMCs), collected before the fourth cycle of nivolumab. The source of these receptors is a human donor with classical Hodgkin lymphoma. Both conserved end residues are part of each CDR3. Each record gives: D gene, J gene, clone size, V gene, CDR3 DNA, CDR3 protein. A D gene is named only where the DNA matches it firmly. Not every row has a clone size; where given, it reads once, few, many or a size class.

d_call: TRBD1
j_call: TRBJ1-4
clone_size: .
v_call: TRBV19
cdr3_nt: TGTGCCAGTACCCCGGACAGGGGCAAAGAAAAACTGTTTTTT
cdr3_aa: CASTPDRGKEKLFF

d_call: TRBD2
j_call: TRBJ2-3
clone_size: .
v_call: TRBV28
cdr3_nt: TGTGCCAGCAGACAGACTTTCGGGACTAGCGAAAGCACAGATACGCAGTATTTT
cdr3_aa: CASRQTFGTSESTDTQYF

d_call: .
j_call: TRBJ2-7
clone_size: .
v_call: TRBV28
cdr3_nt: TGTGCCAGCAGCCCCCCAGATAGGGACGAGCAGTACTTC
cdr3_aa: CASSPPDRDEQYF

d_call: .
j_call: TRBJ2-3
clone_size: .
v_call: TRBV5-8
cdr3_nt: TGTGCCAGCAGCCTGAGAGGGTCAGCGCAGTATTTT
cdr3_aa: CASSLRGSAQYF

d_call: TRBD1
j_call: TRBJ2-7
clone_size: .
v_call: TRBV6-5
cdr3_nt: TGTGCCAGCAGGGGGGGACAGGGCTCTTACGAGCAGTACTTC
cdr3_aa: CASRGGQGSYEQYF

d_call: .
j_call: TRBJ2-1
clone_size: .
v_call: TRBV7-9
cdr3_nt: TGTGCCAGCAGCTTCAGCTCCTACAATGAGCAGTTCTTC
cdr3_aa: CASSFSSYNEQFF

d_call: .
j_call: TRBJ2-4
clone_size: .
v_call: TRBV6-6
cdr3_nt: TGTGCCAGCAGTTACTCGAATCTGGGAGCCAAAAACATTCAGTACTTC
cdr3_aa: CASSYSNLGAKNIQYF

d_call: TRBD1
j_call: TRBJ1-1
clone_size: .
v_call: TRBV18
cdr3_nt: TGTGCCAGCTCACCAGTACAGGGGGGGAACACTGAAGCTTTCTTT
cdr3_aa: CASSPVQGGNTEAFF

d_call: TRBD1
j_call: TRBJ2-5
clone_size: once
v_call: TRBV5-1
cdr3_nt: TGCGCCAGCAGCGTGACAGGGTTTGAGGAGACCCAGTACTTC
cdr3_aa: CASSVTGFEETQYF

d_call: TRBD1
j_call: TRBJ2-2
clone_size: .
v_call: TRBV2
cdr3_nt: TGTGCCAGCAAACCGGACAGGGCGAACACCGGGGAGCTGTTTTTT
cdr3_aa: CASKPDRANTGELFF

d_call: TRBD2
j_call: TRBJ2-1
clone_size: .
v_call: TRBV10-3
cdr3_nt: TGTGCCATCATGGCTACTAGCGGAGACGATGAGCAGTTCTTC
cdr3_aa: CAIMATSGDDEQFF

d_call: TRBD2
j_call: TRBJ2-5
clone_size: .
v_call: TRBV4-1
cdr3_nt: TGCGCCAGCAGCCAGGGACTAGCGGAGAAGACCCAGTACTTC
cdr3_aa: CASSQGLAEKTQYF

d_call: .
j_call: TRBJ2-5
clone_size: .
v_call: TRBV7-2
cdr3_nt: TGTGCCAGCAGTTCTCGTGGGACTCAAGAGACCCAGTACTTC
cdr3_aa: CASSSRGTQETQYF

d_call: .
j_call: TRBJ1-4
clone_size: few
v_call: TRBV9
cdr3_nt: TGTGCCAGCAGCGTAGGAGGGCCCAGCCCAAATGAAAAACTGTTTTTT
cdr3_aa: CASSVGGPSPNEKLFF

d_call: TRBD1
j_call: TRBJ2-3
clone_size: few
v_call: TRBV7-3
cdr3_nt: TGTGCCAGCATCCATCGCCCCGGGACAGGGTGGTATTTT
cdr3_aa: CASIHRPGTGWYF

d_call: TRBD2
j_call: TRBJ2-6
clone_size: .
v_call: TRBV5-4
cdr3_nt: TGTGCCAGCAGCCACGGACGTAGCGGGAGGGCCTCGGGGGCCAACGTCCTGACTTTC
cdr3_aa: CASSHGRSGRASGANVLTF

d_call: .
j_call: TRBJ2-7
clone_size: .
v_call: TRBV6-4
cdr3_nt: TGTGCCACCTACCCCTCGGGGTTTGGGTCCTACGAGCAGTACTTC
cdr3_aa: CATYPSGFGSYEQYF

d_call: .
j_call: TRBJ1-5
clone_size: few
v_call: TRBV10-3
cdr3_nt: TGTGCCATCAGTGAAGACAGCTTAGGGCCCCAGCATTTT
cdr3_aa: CAISEDSLGPQHF

d_call: TRBD1
j_call: TRBJ1-5
clone_size: .
v_call: TRBV27
cdr3_nt: TGTGCCAGCAGTTTACGGGGGACAGGATACAATCAGCCCCAGCATTTT
cdr3_aa: CASSLRGTGYNQPQHF

d_call: .
j_call: TRBJ1-1
clone_size: .
v_call: TRBV10-3
cdr3_nt: TGTGCCATCAGTGAGTCCTGGGAGAACACTGAAGCTTTCTTT
cdr3_aa: CAISESWENTEAFF

d_call: TRBD2
j_call: TRBJ2-7
clone_size: .
v_call: TRBV19
cdr3_nt: TGTGCCAGTAGTGGAAGGACTAGCGGGAAGTACGAGCAGTACTTC
cdr3_aa: CASSGRTSGKYEQYF

d_call: TRBD1
j_call: TRBJ2-1
clone_size: .
v_call: TRBV5-5
cdr3_nt: TGTGCCAGCAGCAAGGGACAGGGATTACTCAATGAGCAGTTCTTC
cdr3_aa: CASSKGQGLLNEQFF

d_call: .
j_call: TRBJ2-7
clone_size: .
v_call: TRBV27
cdr3_nt: TGTGCCAGCAGTTTCGGGGGACAGACTTACGAGCAGTACTTC
cdr3_aa: CASSFGGQTYEQYF

d_call: TRBD2
j_call: TRBJ2-7
clone_size: .
v_call: TRBV5-4
cdr3_nt: TGTGCCAGCAGCACGGGACTAGCGACCTACGAGCAGTACTTC
cdr3_aa: CASSTGLATYEQYF

d_call: TRBD2
j_call: TRBJ2-7
clone_size: .
v_call: TRBV2
cdr3_nt: TGTGCCAGCAGTGAGTTCACTAGCGGGGGCTCCTACGAGCAGTACTTC
cdr3_aa: CASSEFTSGGSYEQYF

d_call: .
j_call: TRBJ2-7
clone_size: .
v_call: TRBV7-2
cdr3_nt: TGTGCCAGCAGCTATACGTCGGCCTACGAGCAGTACTTC
cdr3_aa: CASSYTSAYEQYF

d_call: .
j_call: TRBJ1-1
clone_size: once
v_call: TRBV28
cdr3_nt: TGTGCCAGCAGTTTATCAGTAGGCACTGAAGCTTTCTTT
cdr3_aa: CASSLSVGTEAFF

d_call: .
j_call: TRBJ1-4
clone_size: .
v_call: TRBV11-2
cdr3_nt: TGTGCCAGCAGCAGGGGAAGGGAAAAACTGTTTTTT
cdr3_aa: CASSRGREKLFF

d_call: TRBD2
j_call: TRBJ2-1
clone_size: .
v_call: TRBV7-9
cdr3_nt: TGTGCCAGCAGCATGCCGGGACTAGCGGGAGTTGAGGGCTACAATGAGCAGTTCTTC
cdr3_aa: CASSMPGLAGVEGYNEQFF

d_call: .
j_call: TRBJ1-2
clone_size: medium-sized
v_call: TRBV7-5
cdr3_nt: TGTGCCAGCCCAAGTCCCGGACAGTTATTAACTAACTATGGCTACACCTTC
cdr3_aa: CASPSPGQLLTNYGYTF

d_call: .
j_call: TRBJ1-6
clone_size: few
v_call: TRBV6-1
cdr3_nt: TGTGCCAGCATTTCCGGGACACAATTTAATTCACCCCTCCACTTT
cdr3_aa: CASISGTQFNSPLHF

d_call: .
j_call: TRBJ1-5
clone_size: .
v_call: TRBV18
cdr3_nt: TGTGCCAGCTCACAGACAGATAGCAATCAGCCCCAGCATTTT
cdr3_aa: CASSQTDSNQPQHF

d_call: .
j_call: TRBJ2-7
clone_size: .
v_call: TRBV15
cdr3_nt: TGTGCCACCAGTACGGACTACTACGAGCAGTACTTC
cdr3_aa: CATSTDYYEQYF